The 22 T cell receptor beta chains reported below all come from one sample, sequenced in a study of Graves' ophthalmopathy and Graves' hyperthyroidism. Amplification from RNA transcripts yielded the TCR beta CDR3 regions. The first-round RT-PCR employed HTBI primers together with the Qiagen OneStep RT-PCR kit. A multiplex PCR was then performed as the second round. TCRdb re-called the multiplex PCR reads with MiXCR, one entry per CDR3 protein. The sample has about 620,000 distinct CDR3 sequences, roughly 20% seen once. Specimen: peripheral blood. Source of these receptors: a woman aged 18-29 years with stable Graves' hyperthyroidism. Some clones in this sample may be carry-over from other donors' samples.

The chain combines TRBV6-2 or TRBV6-3 with TRBJ2-2; D perhaps matches TRBD1 (5 bases). The CDR3 runs 19 residues. With 2 bases removed from V and 0 bases from J, the gap between germline ends came to 19 bases. Germline CDR1 is MNHEY and CDR2 is SVGEGT. The CDR3 protein is CASSYRLSSGIANTGELFF. CDR3 nucleotides: TGTGCCAGCAGTTACCGGTTGAGTTCAGGGATCGCGAACACCGGGGAGCTGTTTTTT.

The rearrangement uses TRBV24-1 and TRBJ2-2, with D unclear. Germline-derived CDR1 and CDR2 are KGHDR and SFDVKD. The CDR3 has 12 residues. Deletions cut 5 bases from V and 7 bases from J, with 7 bases between. The CDR3 DNA is TGTGCCACCAGTGTGGGGATCGGGGAGCTGTTTTTT. Translating it yields CATSVGIGELFF.

This clonotype was detected a few times. CDR3 sequence reads: CASSWGSRTDNSPLHF. The CDR3 nucleotides read TGCGCCAGCAGCTGGGGGTCAAGGACAGATAATTCACCCCTCCACTTT. The chain is built from TRBV5-1 and TRBJ1-6; a weak D match, TRBD1 (6 bases). The V end lost 3 bases, the J end lost 5 bases, and 15 bases lay between the germline ends. CDR3 length: 16 residues. Per germline, CDR1 SGHRS and CDR2 YFSETQ.

The table lists this clonotype with many counts. The CDR3 region is CAWSVIGELFF. CDR3 in DNA: TGTGCCTGGAGTGTAATCGGGGAGCTGTTTTTT. This chain joins TRBV30 and TRBJ2-2; D is uncertain. The CDR3 length is 11 residues. CDR1 is GTSNPN and CDR2 is SVGIG in the germline V gene (reference sequence). V was cut by 0 bases and J by 7 bases, with 3 bases left in between. The full variable domain, completed using reference TRBV30 and TRBJ2-2, is SQTIHQWPATLVQPVGSPLSLECTVEGTSNPNLYWYRQAAGRGLQLLFYSVGIGQISSEVPQNLSASRPQDRQFILSSKKLLLSDSGFYLCAWSVIGELFFGEGSRLTVL.

In its sample, this clonotype was seen a few times. V and J are TRBV28 and TRBJ1-5; D is unclear. This CDR3 has 13 residues. The V end lost 7 bases, the J end lost 0 bases, and 7 bases lay between the germline ends. Germline CDR1 and CDR2: MDHEN and SYDVKM. In DNA, the CDR3 is TGTGCCAGCAATTGGGTTAGCAATCAGCCCCAGCATTTT. This translates into CASNWVSNQPQHF.

This clonotype has ten or more counts. The chain has TRBV28 and TRBJ1-1; D ambiguous. V lost 6 bases and J 2 bases, leaving 10 bases between the germline ends. This CDR3 spans 13 amino acids. CDR1 is MDHEN and CDR2 is SYDVKM in the germline V gene. The CDR3 here is CASRRYPNTEAFF. The DNA of the CDR3 is TGTGCCAGCAGAAGGTACCCAAACACTGAAGCTTTCTTT.

In its sample, this clonotype was seen many times. The chain recombines TRBV20-1 with TRBJ2-7; D is possibly TRBD2 (5 bases). The germline CDR1 and CDR2 sequences are DFQATT and SNEGSKA (reference sequence). Deletions cut 0 bases from V and 4 bases from J, with 7 bases between. This CDR3 spans 12 amino acids. The DNA for the CDR3 is TGCAGTGCTAGAGAATCGGGGTACGAGCAGTACTTC. Its protein product is CSARESGYEQYF.

Ten or more counts support this clonotype. This chain joins TRBV19 and TRBJ1-2, with a tentative D call TRBD1 (6 bases). Germline V gives CDR1 LNHDA, CDR2 SQIVND (reference sequence). The CDR3 has 15 amino acids. V was pared by 4 bases and J by 5 bases, with 17 bases between. The CDR3 region is CASSTSFTGPYGYTF. Written as DNA, the CDR3 is TGTGCCAGTAGTACCTCCTTTACAGGGCCTTATGGCTACACCTTC.

This clonotype was picked up many times. The chain links TRBV10-3 to TRBJ1-3; 7 nucleotides align to TRBD1. CDR1 is ENHRY and CDR2 is SYGVKD in the germline V gene. The CDR3 is 16 amino acids. J lost 2 bases, V lost 5 bases, and 9 bases had no gene match. CDR3 sequence: CAISPNDREAGNTIYF. The DNA for the CDR3 is TGTGCCATCAGTCCCAATGACAGGGAGGCTGGAAACACCATATATTTT.

The chain is built from TRBV15 and TRBJ1-2; 8 bases are a match to TRBD1. The trim removed 0 bases at V and 5 bases at J, leaving 5 bases unmatched. This CDR3 comprises 15 residues. CDR1 and CDR2 from the germline V gene are LNHNV and YYDKDF (reference sequence). CDR3 nucleotides: TGTGCCACCAGCAGAGAATGGACAGGGAGTTATGGCTACACCTTC. Protein: CATSREWTGSYGYTF.

The sample holds many counts of this clonotype. The V and J genes are TRBV6-1 and TRBJ2-7; unclear D gene. V lost 6 bases, J lost 2 bases, and 14 bases lay in between. This CDR3 has 14 residues. Looked up from germline, CDR1 is MNHNS and CDR2 is SASEGT. CDR3 in amino acids: CASRQTPDAYEQYF. The CDR3 DNA reads TGTGCCAGCAGACAAACCCCTGACGCCTACGAGCAGTACTTC.

Ten or more counts support this clonotype. The chain uses TRBV12-3 or TRBV12-4 and TRBJ1-3, with 10 bases identical to TRBD1. The CDR3 spans 16 residues. Trimming took 2 bases from V and 2 from J; bases not matched to a gene: 3. The chain's CDR3 is CASSLFGQGAGNTIYF. In nucleotides, the CDR3 is TGTGCCAGCAGTTTATTCGGACAGGGGGCTGGAAACACCATATATTTT.

Turning to this clonotype: Germline and junction disagree at one end, which may indicate a read error. The chain couples TRBV6-1 to TRBJ2-7, with 11 bases aligning to TRBD2. The CDR3 spans 17 residues. From germline, CDR1 is MNHNS and CDR2 SASEGT. Here the CDR3 DNA reads TGTGCCAGCAGGGAAGGGCTAGCGGGGGGCTTTGTTTACGAGCAGTACTTC. Its protein product is CASREGLAGGFVYEQYF.

As regards this clonotype: This may come from a read error, since a much larger clone is one base off. The chain couples TRBV6-2 or TRBV6-3 to TRBJ2-7; tentatively, D is TRBD1 (6 bases). The CDR3 length is 16 residues. Per the germline V gene, CDR1 is MNHEY and CDR2 is SVGEGT. In DNA, the CDR3 is TGTGCCAGCAGTTTTAACCCAGGGGAGAGTGAAGACGAGAAGTACTTC. This translates into CASSFNPGESEDEKYF.

Worth noting for this clonotype: At one boundary the junction diverges from the germline segment, which might be a read error. This chain joins TRBV6-1 and TRBJ1-1; D ambiguous. Germline lookup yields CDR1 MNHNS and CDR2 SASEGT. This CDR3 spans 13 amino acids. CDR3 in amino acids: CASSELLKTEAFF. Here the CDR3 DNA reads TGTGCCAGCAGTGAACTCCTGAAAACTGAAGCTTTCTTT.

This clonotype was counted at least ten times. The chain combines TRBV2 with TRBJ1-6; D gene unclear. From germline, CDR1 is SNHLY and CDR2 FYNNEI. V lost 7 bases and J 4 bases, leaving 11 bases between the germline ends. The CDR3 is 14 amino acids. The CDR3 region is CASTDGVYNSPLHF. The DNA for the CDR3 is TGTGCCAGCACCGACGGGGTATATAATTCACCCCTCCACTTT.

This clonotype has at least ten counts. The V call is TRBV5-1, the J call TRBJ1-5; D might be TRBD1 (6 bases). Trimming took off 0 bases at V and 8 bases at J, with 15 bases between the two ends. Looked up from germline, CDR1 is SGHRS and CDR2 is YFSETQ. This CDR3 has 15 residues. The CDR3 DNA reads as TGCGCCAGCAGCTTGGACAGGGAGGGTGGAAAGCCCCAGCATTTT. It yields the protein CASSLDREGGKPQHF.

This clonotype turned up a few times. The gene calls are TRBV13 and TRBJ2-7; tentative D call: TRBD2 (5 bases). V lost 6 bases and J lost 2, with 17 bases in between. The germline CDR1 and CDR2 sequences are PRHDT and FYEKMQ (reference sequence). The CDR3 sequence is 15 residues long. CDR3 nucleotide sequence: TGTGCCAGCAGTATTCGAGAGGGTGCTACCTACGAGCAGTACTTC. This codes for CASSIREGATYEQYF.

This clonotype was counted at least ten times. The chain couples TRBV9 to TRBJ1-2; tentative D call: TRBD1 (6 bases). The CDR3 spans 14 residues. Germline CDR1 SGDLS, CDR2 YYNGEE. Deletions cut 0 bases from V and 4 bases from J, with 10 bases between. CDR3 loop: CASSVEQGGYGYTF. The CDR3 coding sequence is TGTGCCAGCAGCGTAGAACAGGGAGGCTATGGCTACACCTTC.

This chain uses TRBV29-1 with TRBJ2-5, with a weak D call TRBD2 (5 bases). V lost 7 bases to trimming and J lost 7 bases, with 16 bases between them. CDR1 and CDR2 from the germline V gene are SQVTM and ANQGSEA. This CDR3 spans 12 amino acids. CDR3 region: CSGETGRGTQYF. Here the CDR3 DNA reads TGCAGCGGGGAGACTGGCCGTGGGACCCAGTACTTC.

Ten or more counts support this clonotype. V and J are TRBV6-2 or TRBV6-3 and TRBJ2-7; possibly TRBD1 or TRBD2 for D (7 bases each). V was trimmed by 8 bases and J by 3 bases, leaving 20 bases between them. Germline V CDR1 and CDR2: MNHEY, SVGEGT. The CDR3 has 15 amino acids. In nucleotides, the CDR3 is TGTGCCAGCGGGGGGGGGACAGTCCTACTCTACGAGCAGTACTTC. Its translation is CASGGGTVLLYEQYF.

This clonotype was detected many times. The chain joins TRBV6-1 to TRBJ1-5; the match to TRBD1 covers 8 bases. This CDR3 has 16 amino acids. J lost 9 bases, V lost 3 bases, and 13 bases had no gene match. Germline CDR1 and CDR2: MNHNS and SASEGT. The CDR3 region is CASSDPRTGRLLPQHF. Written as DNA, the CDR3 is TGTGCCAGCAGTGACCCCAGGACAGGGCGCCTGCTGCCCCAGCATTTT.